The next 12 T cell receptor beta chains were all read from a single sample in a study of blood T cell repertoires in COVID-19. Profiled with immunoSEQ multiplex PCR; TCRdb holds only in-frame clones, not every one. The sample records more than 100,000 clones, about four fifths being singletons. Material for sequencing was peripheral blood. Every receptor here comes from a woman in her forties or fifties with acute or convalescent COVID-19.

On this clone itself: Compared with germline, one end of the junction differs, possibly owing to a read error. This chain connects TRBV7-9 to TRBJ1-5; the match to TRBD1 covers 8 bases. Per the germline V gene, CDR1 is SEHNR and CDR2 is FQNEAQ (reference sequence). The CDR3 is 16 residues long. Here the CDR3 reads CASSLAIGQGHQPQHF. DNA for the CDR3: TGTGCCAGCAGCCTAGCAATCGGACAGGGACATCAGCCCCAGCATTTT.

The V and J genes are TRBV6-5 and TRBJ1-1, with D uncertain. The germline gives CDR1 MNHEY, CDR2 SVGAGI. Trimming removed 7 bases at V and 7 bases at J, with 19 bases between. The CDR3 covers 14 residues. For the CDR3, the DNA is TGTGCCAGCATGTTGGGAGGGAGAAAGTATGAAGCTTTCTTT. It yields the protein CASMLGGRKYEAFF.

The CDR3 region is CAWSEPGTGAIYGYTF. Written as DNA, the CDR3 is TGTGCCTGGAGTGAACCGGGGACAGGGGCGATCTATGGCTACACCTTC. The chain carries TRBV30 and TRBJ1-2; 10 nucleotides agree with TRBD1. V shed 1 base and J 4 bases; nucleotides not matched to a gene: 9. Germline CDR1 is GTSNPN and CDR2 is SVGIG (reference sequence). This CDR3 region has 16 residues.

The rearrangement links TRBV24-1 to TRBJ1-1, with D possibly matching TRBD1 (5 bases). V dropped 1 base and J dropped 4 bases, with 27 bases sitting between them. Germline CDR1 is KGHDR and CDR2 is SFDVKD. The CDR3 is made up of 20 amino acids. CDR3 in DNA: TGTGCCACCAGTGATTTTAGGCCAAGGGGAGGGAGACCATCCGGCACTGAAGCTTTCTTT. Its translation is CATSDFRPRGGRPSGTEAFF.

The rearrangement links TRBV18 to TRBJ1-1; 7 bases are shared with TRBD1. J lost 7 bases, V lost 3 bases, and 5 bases had no gene match. Germline V CDR1 and CDR2: KGHSH, LQKENI. The CDR3 sequence is 13 residues long. In nucleotides, the CDR3 is TGTGCCAGCTCACCCAAAACAGGGGTTGAAGCTTTCTTT. Its protein is CASSPKTGVEAFF.

The chain is built from TRBV4-2 and TRBJ1-6, with 10 bases lining up with TRBD1. CDR3 length: 16 residues. The ends lost 0 bases at V and 7 bases at J; junction bases unmatched: 3. Germline V gives CDR1 LGHNA, CDR2 YNFKEQ. The CDR3 here is CASSQEGDRGNSPLHF. CDR3 sequence (DNA): TGTGCCAGCAGCCAAGAAGGGGACAGGGGCAATTCACCCCTCCACTTT.

Regarding this clone: Other nucleotide sequences in the sample specify the same CDR3. The V gene is TRBV2, the J gene TRBJ1-2, with 8 bases lining up with TRBD1. Germline loops: CDR1 SNHLY, CDR2 FYNNEI. The CDR3 consists of 12 residues. V was pared by 6 bases and J by 8 bases, with 5 bases of the junction left unmatched. The CDR3 is CASRQGARGYTF. The CDR3 DNA reads TGTGCCAGCAGGCAGGGGGCGCGCGGCTACACCTTC.

V usage is TRBV24-1 and J usage is TRBJ2-3, with 8 bases identical to TRBD1. The CDR3 has 15 amino acids. V shed 2 bases and J 2 bases; nucleotides not matched to a gene: 2. Germline-derived CDR1 and CDR2 are KGHDR and SFDVKD. As DNA, the CDR3 is TGTGCCACCAGTGATTCAGGGGGCTTCACAGATACGCAGTATTTT. Translation: CATSDSGGFTDTQYF.

The rearrangement uses TRBV19 and TRBJ2-2; 7 nucleotides line up with TRBD1. Germline V CDR1 and CDR2: LNHDA, SQIVND (reference sequence). V lost 4 bases, J lost 0 bases, and 8 bases stayed unmatched. The CDR3 runs 17 residues. This CDR3 reads CASSTKPGQTNTGELFF. The CDR3 nucleotides are TGTGCCAGTAGTACGAAACCGGGACAGACGAACACCGGGGAGCTGTTTTTT.

The chain joins TRBV19 to TRBJ1-4, with 8 bases that match TRBD1. The CDR3 spans 13 residues. The V segment lost 4 bases and the J segment 7 bases; nucleotides outside the gene matches: 2. Germline V gene lookup returns CDR1 LNHDA and CDR2 SQIVND (reference sequence). This chain's CDR3 is CASSTGGLEKLFF. CDR3 bases: TGTGCCAGTAGTACAGGGGGCCTTGAAAAACTGTTTTTT.

The V gene is TRBV4-2, the J gene TRBJ1-4; D not resolved. V was clipped by 4 bases and J by 6 bases, with 18 bases between them. Germline CDR1 is LGHNA and CDR2 is YNFKEQ. CDR3 length: 16 amino acids. The CDR3 loop is CASSPKPLKLHEKLFF. As DNA, the CDR3 is TGTGCCAGCAGCCCCAAGCCCCTAAAACTTCATGAAAAACTGTTTTTT.

The J gene is TRBJ1-2, the V gene TRBV10-3; 9 bases align to TRBD1. The V gene end was trimmed by 4 bases and the J gene end by 6 bases; junction bases not matched to a gene: 3. Germline assignment: CDR1 ENHRY and CDR2 SYGVKD. CDR3 size: 13 residues. The CDR3 sequence: CAISGTGDNGYTF. DNA of the CDR3: TGTGCCATCAGTGGGACAGGGGATAATGGCTACACCTTC.